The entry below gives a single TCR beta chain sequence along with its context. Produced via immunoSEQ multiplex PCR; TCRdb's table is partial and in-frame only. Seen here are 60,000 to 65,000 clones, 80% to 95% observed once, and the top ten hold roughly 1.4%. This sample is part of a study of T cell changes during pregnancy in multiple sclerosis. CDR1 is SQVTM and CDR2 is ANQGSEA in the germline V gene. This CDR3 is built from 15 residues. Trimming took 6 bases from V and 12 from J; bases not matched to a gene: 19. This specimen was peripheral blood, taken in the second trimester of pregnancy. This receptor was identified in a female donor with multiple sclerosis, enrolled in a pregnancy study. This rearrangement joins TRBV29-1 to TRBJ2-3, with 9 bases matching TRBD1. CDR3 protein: CSVWGDRERLGAQYF. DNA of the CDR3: TGCAGCGTGTGGGGGGACAGGGAGCGCCTCGGGGCACAGTATTTT.